The rows below give T cell receptor beta chains drawn from one sample of a study of response to subunit inactivated influenza vaccine. A single record per CDR3 protein comes from TCRdb applying MiXCR to the RT-PCR reads. The repertoire includes more than 400,000 distinct CDR3 sequences, 10% to 11% of them detected once, and approximately 12% sits in the top ten. This material consisted of PBMCs from blood, taken about 40 days after vaccination. The receptors come from a man aged 45-65 years who received an inactivated influenza vaccine. The CDR3 runs from the conserved cysteine through the conserved F or W. Fields, in order: V gene, D gene, J gene, clone size, CDR3 DNA, CDR3 protein. A D gene is named only where the DNA matches it firmly. Size tells how often a clone was seen (once, few, many) or the class of an expanded clone, and some rows leave it out.

TRBV5-6	NA	TRBJ1-1	few	TGTGCCAGCAGCTTGGAACTTCGGAGGGACACTGAAGCTTTCTTT	CASSLELRRDTEAFF
TRBV7-9	NA	TRBJ2-7	NA	TGTGCCAGCAGCTTGAATAACCCGGGGACCCACCACGAGCAGTACTTC	CASSLNNPGTHHEQYF
TRBV20-1	TRBD2	TRBJ2-1	few	TGCAGTGCGTTGTCTAGCGGGCTTTCCTACAATGAGCAGTTCTTC	CSALSSGLSYNEQFF
TRBV9	TRBD2	TRBJ2-5	many	TGTGCCAGCAGCACCTCCGGGACTAGCGGACAAGAGACCCAGTACTTC	CASSTSGTSGQETQYF
TRBV7-2	NA	TRBJ2-7	NA	TGTGCCAGCAGCGCGCAGGGGGGGGTGTACGAGCAGTACTTC	CASSAQGGVYEQYF
TRBV4-3	NA	TRBJ1-6	few	TGCGCCAGCAGCCAAGAATTTCCAGGGCCCTCTTCACCCCTCCACTTT	CASSQEFPGPSSPLHF
TRBV10-3	TRBD1	TRBJ2-3	few	TGTGCCACAACCACCGGGACAGGGGACAGCACAGATACGCAGTATTTT	CATTTGTGDSTDTQYF
TRBV29-1	NA	TRBJ2-3	NA	TGCAGCGTTGGGAGGGGGTACACAGATACGCAGTATTTT	CSVGRGYTDTQYF
TRBV7-2	TRBD2	TRBJ2-7	NA	TGTGCCAGCAGCTTAGGACTAGCGGGGTCGCGGTACGAGCAGTACTTC	CASSLGLAGSRYEQYF
TRBV4-3	NA	TRBJ1-4	NA	TGCGCCAGCAGCCAAGATGGGGGGACTAAGGAAAAACTGTTTTTT	CASSQDGGTKEKLFF
TRBV7-8	TRBD1	TRBJ2-5	many	TGTGCCAGCAGCCCCCGTCGGGTCAGGGGGTTCGAGACCCAGTACTTC	CASSPRRVRGFETQYF